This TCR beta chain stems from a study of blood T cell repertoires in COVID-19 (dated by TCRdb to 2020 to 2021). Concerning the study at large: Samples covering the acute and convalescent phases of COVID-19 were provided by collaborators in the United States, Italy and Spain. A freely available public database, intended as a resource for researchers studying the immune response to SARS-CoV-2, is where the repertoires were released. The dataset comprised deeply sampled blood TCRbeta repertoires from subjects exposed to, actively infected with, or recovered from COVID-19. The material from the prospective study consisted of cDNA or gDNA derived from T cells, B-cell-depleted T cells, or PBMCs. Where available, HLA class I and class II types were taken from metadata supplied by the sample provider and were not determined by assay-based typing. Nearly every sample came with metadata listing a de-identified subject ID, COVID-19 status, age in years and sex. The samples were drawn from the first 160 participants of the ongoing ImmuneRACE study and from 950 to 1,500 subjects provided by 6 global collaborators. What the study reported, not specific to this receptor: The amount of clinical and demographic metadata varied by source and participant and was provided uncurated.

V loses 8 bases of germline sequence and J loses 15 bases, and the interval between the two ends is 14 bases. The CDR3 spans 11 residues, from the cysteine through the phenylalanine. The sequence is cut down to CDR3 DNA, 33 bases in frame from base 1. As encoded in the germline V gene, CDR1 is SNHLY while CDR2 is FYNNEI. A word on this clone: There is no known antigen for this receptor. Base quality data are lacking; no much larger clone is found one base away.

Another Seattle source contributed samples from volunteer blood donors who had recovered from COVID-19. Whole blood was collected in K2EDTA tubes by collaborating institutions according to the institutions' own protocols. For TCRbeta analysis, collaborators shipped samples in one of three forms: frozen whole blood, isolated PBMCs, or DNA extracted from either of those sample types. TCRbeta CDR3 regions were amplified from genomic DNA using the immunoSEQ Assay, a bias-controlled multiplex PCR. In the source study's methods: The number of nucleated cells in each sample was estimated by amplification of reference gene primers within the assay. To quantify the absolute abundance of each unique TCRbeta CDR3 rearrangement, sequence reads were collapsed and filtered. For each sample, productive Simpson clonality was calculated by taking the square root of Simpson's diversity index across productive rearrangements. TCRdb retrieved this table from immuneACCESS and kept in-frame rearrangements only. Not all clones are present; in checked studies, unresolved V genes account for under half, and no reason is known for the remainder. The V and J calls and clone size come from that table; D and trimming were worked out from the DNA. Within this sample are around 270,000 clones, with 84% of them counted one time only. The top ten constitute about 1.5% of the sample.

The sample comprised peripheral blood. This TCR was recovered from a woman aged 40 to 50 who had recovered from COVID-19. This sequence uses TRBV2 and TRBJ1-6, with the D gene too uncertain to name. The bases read TGTGCCAGCTGGGAGTCTATGGTCCTCCACTTT. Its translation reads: CASWESMVLHF. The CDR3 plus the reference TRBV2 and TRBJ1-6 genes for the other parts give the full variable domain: EPEVTQTPSHQVTQMGQEVILRCVPISNHLYFYWYRQILGQKVEFLVSFYNNEISEKSEIFDDQFSVERPDGSNFTLKIRSTKLEDSAMYFCASWESMVLHFGNGTRLTVT.